One and the same sample provided the 8 T cell receptor beta chains below, sequenced in a study of blood T cell repertoires in COVID-19. The repertoire was sequenced with immunoSEQ multiplex PCR; TCRdb's copy has only in-frame clones and lacks some. Seen here are hundreds of thousands of clones, 88% observed once, and the top ten hold approximately 6%. The sequenced sample consisted of peripheral blood. The receptors shown here come from a young woman with COVID-19, enrolled during active disease.

This chain links TRBV10-1 with TRBJ1-3; D may be TRBD1 (6 bases). Trimming removed 5 bases at V and 1 base at J, with 9 bases between. Germline V CDR1 and CDR2: WNHNN, SYGVQD (reference sequence). This CDR3 region has 14 residues. The CDR3 region is CASSSQGSGNTIYF. As DNA, the CDR3 is TGCGCCAGCAGTTCACAGGGTTCTGGAAACACCATATATTTT.

The J gene is TRBJ1-2, the V gene TRBV29-1; 7 bases line up with TRBD1. V dropped 1 base and J dropped 0; count of bases not matched to a gene: 5. CDR3 length equals 15 residues. CDR1 is SQVTM and CDR2 is ANQGSEA in the germline V gene. The chain's CDR3 is CSVEGRGPTNYGYTF. The CDR3 bases are TGCAGCGTTGAAGGGAGGGGGCCCACTAACTATGGCTACACCTTC. Full variable domain (missing parts from reference TRBV29-1 and TRBJ1-2): SAVISQKPSRDICQRGTSLTIQCQVDSQVTMMFWYRQQPGQSLTLIATANQGSEATYESGFVIDKFPISRPNLTFSTLTVSNMSPEDSSIYLCSVEGRGPTNYGYTFGSGTRLTVV.

This clone was recorded once. The rearrangement links TRBV4-2 to TRBJ1-4, with 8 bases that match TRBD1. This CDR3 is 14 amino acids long. V lost 4 bases to trimming and J lost 7 bases; unmatched junction nucleotides: 5. The germline CDR1 and CDR2 sequences are LGHNA and YNFKEQ. The CDR3 protein is CASSRDRGGEKLFF. The CDR3 region has the DNA TGTGCCAGCAGCCGAGACAGGGGCGGTGAAAAACTGTTTTTT.

The chain combines TRBV7-6 with TRBJ2-1, with D tentatively TRBD2 (7 bases). The length of the CDR3 is 15 residues. V gave up 2 bases and J gave up 8 bases, with 16 bases separating them. CDR1 is SGHVS, CDR2 FNYEAQ, per germline. CDR3 amino acids: CASSLSGGLSHEQFF. The CDR3 nucleotides are TGTGCCAGCAGCTTATCGGGGGGCCTATCCCATGAGCAGTTCTTC.

This rearrangement joins TRBV4-2 to TRBJ2-7; weak D call: TRBD2 (6 bases). The V end was cut by 4 bases, the J end by 3 bases, with 13 bases between. The CDR3 length is 14 residues. CDR1 and CDR2 (germline): LGHNA, YNFKEQ. The CDR3 here is CASSPYIGGYEQYF. CDR3 coding DNA: TGTGCCAGCAGCCCCTACATCGGGGGCTACGAGCAGTACTTC.

J is TRBJ1-1 and V is TRBV7-2, with D perhaps TRBD1 (6 bases). Trimming stripped 6 bases from V and 3 bases from J, with 14 bases between. Germline CDR1 is SGHTA and CDR2 is FQGNSA. The CDR3 contains 14 residues. CDR3 loop: CASRESRGYTEAFF. CDR3 sequence (DNA): TGTGCCAGCAGGGAATCCAGGGGTTACACTGAAGCTTTCTTT.

V gene TRBV2 combines with J gene TRBJ1-3; the D gene is possibly TRBD1 (5 bases). From germline, CDR1 is SNHLY and CDR2 FYNNEI. The V end was cut by 4 bases, the J end by 6 bases, with 13 bases between. The CDR3 runs 14 residues. The CDR3: CASSAVGGVNTIYF. CDR3 coding DNA: TGTGCCAGCAGTGCCGTGGGAGGGGTAAACACCATATATTTT.

The rearrangement joins TRBV7-2 to TRBJ2-7, with TRBD2 as a possible D gene (6 bases). The V gene's germline CDR1 is SGHTA and CDR2 FQGNSA. Between the trimmed V and J ends, which lost 4 bases and 4 bases, there was a span of 23 bases. The CDR3 runs to 17 residues. CDR3 in amino acids: CASSSPLGGAPLYEQYF. DNA of the CDR3: TGTGCCAGCAGCTCCCCCTTAGGCGGGGCTCCACTTTACGAGCAGTACTTC.